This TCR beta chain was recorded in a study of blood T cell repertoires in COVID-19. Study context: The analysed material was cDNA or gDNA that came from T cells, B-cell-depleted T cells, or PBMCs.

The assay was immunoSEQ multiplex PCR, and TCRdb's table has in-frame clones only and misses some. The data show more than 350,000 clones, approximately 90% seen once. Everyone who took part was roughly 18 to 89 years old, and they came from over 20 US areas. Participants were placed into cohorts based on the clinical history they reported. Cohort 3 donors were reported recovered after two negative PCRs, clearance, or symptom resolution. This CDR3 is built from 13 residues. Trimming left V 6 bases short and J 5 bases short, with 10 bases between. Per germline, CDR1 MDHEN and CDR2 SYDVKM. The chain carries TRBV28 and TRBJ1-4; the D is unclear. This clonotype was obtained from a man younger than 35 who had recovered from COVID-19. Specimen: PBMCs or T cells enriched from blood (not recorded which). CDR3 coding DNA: TGTGCCAGCAGACTACAAGCAAATGAAAAACTGTTTTTT. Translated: CASRLQANEKLFF.